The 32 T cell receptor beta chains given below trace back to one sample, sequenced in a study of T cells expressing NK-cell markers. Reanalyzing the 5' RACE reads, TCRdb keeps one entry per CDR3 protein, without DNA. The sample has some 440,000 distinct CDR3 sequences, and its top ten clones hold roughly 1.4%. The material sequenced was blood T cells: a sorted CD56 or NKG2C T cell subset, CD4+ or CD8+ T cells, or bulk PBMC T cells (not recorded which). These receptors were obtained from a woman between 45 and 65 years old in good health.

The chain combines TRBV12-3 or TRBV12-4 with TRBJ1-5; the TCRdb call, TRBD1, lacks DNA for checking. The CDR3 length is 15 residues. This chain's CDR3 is CASSPGQISNQPQHF.

The CDR3: CSARAWGGPSYEQYF. This chain uses TRBV20-1 with TRBJ2-7; the TCRdb D gene call, TRBD2, has no DNA to confirm it. CDR1 is DFQATT and CDR2 is SNEGSKA in the germline V gene (reference sequence). This CDR3 region has 15 residues.

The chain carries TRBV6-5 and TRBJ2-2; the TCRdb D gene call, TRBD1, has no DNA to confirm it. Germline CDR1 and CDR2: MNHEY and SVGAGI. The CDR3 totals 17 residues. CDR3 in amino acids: CASSYRLGTGSTGELFF.

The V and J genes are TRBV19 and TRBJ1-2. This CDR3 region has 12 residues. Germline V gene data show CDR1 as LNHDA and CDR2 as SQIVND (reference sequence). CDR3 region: CASKGGNYGYTF.

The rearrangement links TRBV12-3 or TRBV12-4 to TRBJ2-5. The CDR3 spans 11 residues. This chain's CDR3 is CASGPSSPQYF.

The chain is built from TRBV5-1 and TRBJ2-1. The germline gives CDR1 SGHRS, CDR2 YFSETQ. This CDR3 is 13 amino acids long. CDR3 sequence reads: CASSLGVADEQFF. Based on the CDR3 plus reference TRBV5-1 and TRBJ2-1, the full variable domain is KAGVTQTPRYLIKTRGQQVTLSCSPISGHRSVSWYQQTPGQGLQFLFEYFSETQRNKGNFPGRFSGRQFSNSRSEMNVSTLELGDSALYLCASSLGVADEQFFGPGTRLTVL.

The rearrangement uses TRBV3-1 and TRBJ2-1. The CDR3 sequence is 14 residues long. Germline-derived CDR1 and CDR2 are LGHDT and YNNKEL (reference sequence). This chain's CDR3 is CASSRTTSYNEQFF.

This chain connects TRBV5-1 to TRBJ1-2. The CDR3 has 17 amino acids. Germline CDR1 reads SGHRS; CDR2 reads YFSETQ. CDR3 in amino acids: CASSESGTAGPNYGYTF.

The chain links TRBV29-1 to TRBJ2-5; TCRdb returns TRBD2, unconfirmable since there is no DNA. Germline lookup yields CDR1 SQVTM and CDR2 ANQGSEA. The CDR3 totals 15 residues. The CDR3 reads CSVRTSGRGRETQYF.

This CDR3 is CSVGRSSGRNTGELFF. The rearrangement uses TRBV29-1 and TRBJ2-2; the D gene TCRdb calls, TRBD2, cannot be checked with no DNA. Germline V CDR1 and CDR2: SQVTM, ANQGSEA. This CDR3 spans 16 amino acids.

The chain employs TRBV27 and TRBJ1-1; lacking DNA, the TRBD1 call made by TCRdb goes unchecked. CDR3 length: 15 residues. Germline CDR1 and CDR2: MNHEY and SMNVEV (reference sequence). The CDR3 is CASSRTRQENTEAFF.

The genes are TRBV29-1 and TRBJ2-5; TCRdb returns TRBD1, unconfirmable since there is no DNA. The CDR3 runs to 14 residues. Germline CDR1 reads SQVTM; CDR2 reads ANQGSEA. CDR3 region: CSVVRLPPGETQYF.

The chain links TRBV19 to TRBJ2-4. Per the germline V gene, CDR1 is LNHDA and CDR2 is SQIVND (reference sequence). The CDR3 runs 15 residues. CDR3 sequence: CASSPQRKAKNIQYF.

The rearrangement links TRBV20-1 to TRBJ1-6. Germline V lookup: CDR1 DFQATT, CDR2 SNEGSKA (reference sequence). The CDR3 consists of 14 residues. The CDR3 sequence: CSASRSETNSPLHF.

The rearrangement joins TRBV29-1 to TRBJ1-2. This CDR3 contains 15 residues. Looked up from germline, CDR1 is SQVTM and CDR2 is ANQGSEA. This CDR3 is CSVEGPSTGTYGYTF. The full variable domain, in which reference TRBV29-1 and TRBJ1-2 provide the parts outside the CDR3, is SAVISQKPSRDICQRGTSLTIQCQVDSQVTMMFWYRQQPGQSLTLIATANQGSEATYESGFVIDKFPISRPNLTFSTLTVSNMSPEDSSIYLCSVEGPSTGTYGYTFGSGTRLTVV.

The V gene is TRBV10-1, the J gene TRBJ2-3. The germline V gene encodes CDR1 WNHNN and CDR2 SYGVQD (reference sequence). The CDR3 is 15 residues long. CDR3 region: CASSESGARTDTQYF.

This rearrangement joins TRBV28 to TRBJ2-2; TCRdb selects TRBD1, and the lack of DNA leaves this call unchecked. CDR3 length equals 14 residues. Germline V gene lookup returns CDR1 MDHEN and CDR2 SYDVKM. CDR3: CASSTRDRTGELFF.

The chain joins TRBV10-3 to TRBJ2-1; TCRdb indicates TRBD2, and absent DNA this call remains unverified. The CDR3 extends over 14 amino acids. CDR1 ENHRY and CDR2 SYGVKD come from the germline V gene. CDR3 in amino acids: CAISAGLAGNEQFF.

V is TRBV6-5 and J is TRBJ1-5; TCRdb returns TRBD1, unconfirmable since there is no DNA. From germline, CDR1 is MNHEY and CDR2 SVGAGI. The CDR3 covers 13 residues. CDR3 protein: CASRPGGSQPQHF.

CDR3 sequence: CASSLWLAGGSRSYEQYF. J is TRBJ2-7 and V is TRBV5-6; the TCRdb D gene call, TRBD2, has no DNA to confirm it. This CDR3 is 18 amino acids long. Germline CDR1 reads SGHDT; CDR2 reads YYEEEE.

CDR3 loop: CASSFPGQDTEAFF. The chain is built from TRBV5-6 and TRBJ1-1; TCRdb gives TRBD1 as the D gene, but with no DNA this cannot be confirmed. The CDR3 runs 14 residues. The germline V gene encodes CDR1 SGHDT and CDR2 YYEEEE.

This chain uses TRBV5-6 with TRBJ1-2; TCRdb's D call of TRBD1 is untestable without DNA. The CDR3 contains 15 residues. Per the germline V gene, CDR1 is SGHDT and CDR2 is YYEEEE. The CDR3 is CASSLVSGDFYGYTF.

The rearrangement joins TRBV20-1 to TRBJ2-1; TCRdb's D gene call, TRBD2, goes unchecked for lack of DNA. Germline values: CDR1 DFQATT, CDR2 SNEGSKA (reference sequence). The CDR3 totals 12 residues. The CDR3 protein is CSALLANNEQFF.

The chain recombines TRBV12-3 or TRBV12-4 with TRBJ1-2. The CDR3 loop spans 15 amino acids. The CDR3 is CASSLALRINYGYTF.

CDR3 region: CASSQEKPGDEQYF. The chain employs TRBV3-1 and TRBJ2-7; TCRdb's assignment of TRBD1 cannot be checked, as there is no DNA. This CDR3 spans 14 amino acids. CDR1 LGHDT and CDR2 YNNKEL come from the germline V gene (reference sequence).

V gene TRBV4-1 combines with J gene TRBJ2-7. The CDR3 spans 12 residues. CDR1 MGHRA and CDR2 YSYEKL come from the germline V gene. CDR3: CASSQEVGEQYF.

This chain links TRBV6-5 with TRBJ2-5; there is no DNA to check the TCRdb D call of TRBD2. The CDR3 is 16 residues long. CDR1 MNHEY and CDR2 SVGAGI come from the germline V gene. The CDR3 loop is CASSVLAGKVLETQYF.

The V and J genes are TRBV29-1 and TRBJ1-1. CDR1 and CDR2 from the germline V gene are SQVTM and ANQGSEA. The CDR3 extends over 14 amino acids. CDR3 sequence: CSVSWYGEFTEAFF.

CDR3 region: CASSRPTGRSSYEQYF. V gene TRBV3-1 combines with J gene TRBJ2-7; absent DNA, TCRdb's TRBD1 call cannot be checked. The CDR3 extends over 16 amino acids. Germline V CDR1 and CDR2: LGHDT, YNNKEL (reference sequence).

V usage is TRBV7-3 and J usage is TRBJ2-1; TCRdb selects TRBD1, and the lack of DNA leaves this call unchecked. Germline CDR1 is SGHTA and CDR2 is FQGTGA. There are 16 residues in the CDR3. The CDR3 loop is CASSSSTGTSNNEQFF.

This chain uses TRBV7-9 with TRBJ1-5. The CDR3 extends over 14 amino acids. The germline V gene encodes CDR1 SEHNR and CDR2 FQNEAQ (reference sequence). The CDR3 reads CASSPSGPHQPQHF.

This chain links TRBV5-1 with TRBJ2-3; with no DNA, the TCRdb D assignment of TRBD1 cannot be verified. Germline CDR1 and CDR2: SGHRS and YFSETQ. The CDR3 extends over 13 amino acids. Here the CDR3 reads CASSLTRDRGQYF.